This TCR beta chain was sequenced during a study of T cell responses to AZD1222 COVID-19 vaccine. Findings of the study overall: Only 5 to 7 AZD1222 recipients tested seropositive at baseline. Among spike-specific TCRs, nearly half reportedly target unmutated variant regions. Mostly white British, mostly female donors; authors suggested clonal diversity may be underestimated.

The method was immunoSEQ multiplex PCR; TCRdb's version includes in-frame clones alone and lacks a portion of them. Of roughly 110,000 clones listed, about 89% are singletons. Regarding this clone: The target antigen is unknown.

Second-dose recipients at about 4 or about 12 weeks were treated as one pooled group. The source of this sequence is an adult who received the AZD1222 COVID-19 vaccine. This sample comprised peripheral blood, obtained 28 days after the second AZD1222 dose.

The DNA for the CDR3 is TGTGCCAGCAGCTCGTGGGACAGGCAGTACGAGCAGTACTTC. Its protein is CASSSWDRQYEQYF. The V gene is TRBV7-2, the J gene TRBJ2-7; TRBD1 agrees at 8 bases. V gave up 4 bases and J gave up 4 bases; unmatched junction bases: 6. There are 14 residues in the CDR3. The germline V gene has CDR1 SGHTA and CDR2 FQGNSA.